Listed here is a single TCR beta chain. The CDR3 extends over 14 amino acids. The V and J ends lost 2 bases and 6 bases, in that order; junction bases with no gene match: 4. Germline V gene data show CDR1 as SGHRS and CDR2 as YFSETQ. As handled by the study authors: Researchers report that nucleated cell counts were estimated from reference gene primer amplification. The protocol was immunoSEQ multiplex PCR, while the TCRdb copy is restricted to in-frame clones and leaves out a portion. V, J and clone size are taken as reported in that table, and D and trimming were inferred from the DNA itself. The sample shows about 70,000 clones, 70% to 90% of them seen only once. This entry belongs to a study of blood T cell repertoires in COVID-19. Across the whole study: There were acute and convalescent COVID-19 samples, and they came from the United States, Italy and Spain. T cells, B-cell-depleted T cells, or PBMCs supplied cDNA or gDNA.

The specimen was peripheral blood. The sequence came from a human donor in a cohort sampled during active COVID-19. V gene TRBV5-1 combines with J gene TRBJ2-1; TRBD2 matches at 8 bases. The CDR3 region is CASSLGLAANEQFF. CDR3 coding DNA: TGCGCCAGCAGCTTAGGACTAGCTGCCAATGAGCAGTTCTTC.